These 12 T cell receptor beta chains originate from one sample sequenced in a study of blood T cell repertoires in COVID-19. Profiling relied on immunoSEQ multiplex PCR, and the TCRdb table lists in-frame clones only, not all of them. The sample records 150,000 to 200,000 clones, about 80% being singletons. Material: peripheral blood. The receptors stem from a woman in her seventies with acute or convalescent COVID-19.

CDR3 loop: CASSRSTGNTEAFF. The CDR3 coding sequence is TGTGCCAGCTCACGATCCACAGGGAACACTGAAGCTTTCTTT. The chain couples TRBV18 to TRBJ1-1; perhaps TRBD1 as D (5 bases). The germline V and J ends were trimmed by 4 bases and 1 base, with 10 bases remaining between them. The CDR3 loop spans 14 amino acids. CDR1 is KGHSH and CDR2 is LQKENI in the germline V gene.

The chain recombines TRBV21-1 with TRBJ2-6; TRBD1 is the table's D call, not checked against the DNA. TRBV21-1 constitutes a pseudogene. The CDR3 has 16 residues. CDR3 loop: CASSIGTGSGANVLTF. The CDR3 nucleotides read TGTGCCAGCAGCATTGGGACAGGGTCCGGGGCCAACGTCCTGACTTTC.

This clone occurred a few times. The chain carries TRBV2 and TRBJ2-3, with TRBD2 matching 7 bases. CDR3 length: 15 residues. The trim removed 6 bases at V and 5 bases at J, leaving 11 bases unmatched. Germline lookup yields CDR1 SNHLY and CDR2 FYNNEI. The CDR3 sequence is CASRDPTPGGDTQYF. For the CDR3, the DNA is TGTGCCAGCAGGGATCCTACTCCGGGGGGAGATACGCAGTATTTT.

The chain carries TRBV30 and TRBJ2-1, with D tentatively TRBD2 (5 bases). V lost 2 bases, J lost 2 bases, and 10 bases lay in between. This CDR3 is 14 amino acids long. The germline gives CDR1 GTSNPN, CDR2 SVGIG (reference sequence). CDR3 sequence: CAWSRLAPYNEQFF. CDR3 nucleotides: TGTGCCTGGAGTCGGCTAGCACCCTACAATGAGCAGTTCTTC. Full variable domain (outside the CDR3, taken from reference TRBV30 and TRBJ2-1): SQTIHQWPATLVQPVGSPLSLECTVEGTSNPNLYWYRQAAGRGLQLLFYSVGIGQISSEVPQNLSASRPQDRQFILSSKKLLLSDSGFYLCAWSRLAPYNEQFFGPGTRLTVL.

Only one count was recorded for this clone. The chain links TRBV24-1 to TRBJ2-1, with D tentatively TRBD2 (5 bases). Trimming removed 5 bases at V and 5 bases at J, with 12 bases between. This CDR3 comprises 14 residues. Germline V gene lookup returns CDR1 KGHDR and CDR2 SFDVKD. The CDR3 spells CATSVEDGNNEQFF. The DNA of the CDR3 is TGTGCCACCAGTGTCGAGGACGGGAACAATGAGCAGTTCTTC.

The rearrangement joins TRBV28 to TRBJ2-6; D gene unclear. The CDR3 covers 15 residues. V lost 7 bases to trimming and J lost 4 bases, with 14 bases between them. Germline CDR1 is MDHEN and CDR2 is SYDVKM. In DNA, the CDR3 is TGTGCCAGCAATACAAGGAGTTCAGGGGCCAACGTCCTGACTTTC. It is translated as CASNTRSSGANVLTF.

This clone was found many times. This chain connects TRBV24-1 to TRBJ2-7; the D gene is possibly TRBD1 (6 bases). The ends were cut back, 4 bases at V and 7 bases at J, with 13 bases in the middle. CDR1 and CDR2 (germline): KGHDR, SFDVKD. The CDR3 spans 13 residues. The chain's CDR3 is CATSDYREQEQYF. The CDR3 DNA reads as TGTGCCACCAGTGACTACAGGGAGCAAGAGCAGTACTTC.

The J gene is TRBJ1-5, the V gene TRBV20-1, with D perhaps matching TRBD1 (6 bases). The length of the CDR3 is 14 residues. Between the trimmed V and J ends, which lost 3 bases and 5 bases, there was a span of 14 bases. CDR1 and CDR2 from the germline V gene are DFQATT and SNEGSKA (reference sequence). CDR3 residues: CSASWGAGDQPQHF. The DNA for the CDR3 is TGCAGTGCTAGTTGGGGGGCGGGAGATCAGCCCCAGCATTTT.

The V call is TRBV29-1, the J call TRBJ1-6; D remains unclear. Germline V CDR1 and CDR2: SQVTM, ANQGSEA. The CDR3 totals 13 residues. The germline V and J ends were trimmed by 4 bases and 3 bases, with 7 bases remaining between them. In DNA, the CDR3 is TGCAGCGTTGGGGCTAACTATAATTCACCCCTCCACTTT. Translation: CSVGANYNSPLHF.

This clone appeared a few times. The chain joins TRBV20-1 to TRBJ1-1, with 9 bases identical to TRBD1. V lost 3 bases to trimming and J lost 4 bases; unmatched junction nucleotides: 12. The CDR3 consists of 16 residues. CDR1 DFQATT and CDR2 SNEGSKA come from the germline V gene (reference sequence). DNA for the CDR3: TGCAGTGCTAGTGATAACGGACAGGGGAGAGGCACTGAAGCTTTCTTT. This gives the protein CSASDNGQGRGTEAFF.

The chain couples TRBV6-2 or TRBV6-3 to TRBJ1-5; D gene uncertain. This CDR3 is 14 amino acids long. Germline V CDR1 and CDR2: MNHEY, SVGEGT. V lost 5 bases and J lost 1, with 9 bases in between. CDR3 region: CASSLRGSNQPQHF. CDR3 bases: TGTGCCAGCAGTCTTCGAGGGAGCAATCAGCCCCAGCATTTT.

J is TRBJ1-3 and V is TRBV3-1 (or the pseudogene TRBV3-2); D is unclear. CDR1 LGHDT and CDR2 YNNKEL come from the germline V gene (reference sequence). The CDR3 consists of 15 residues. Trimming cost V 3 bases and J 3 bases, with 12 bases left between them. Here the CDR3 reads CASSQQAGRGNTIYF. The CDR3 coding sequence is TGTGCCAGCAGCCAGCAGGCCGGCCGTGGAAACACCATATATTTT.